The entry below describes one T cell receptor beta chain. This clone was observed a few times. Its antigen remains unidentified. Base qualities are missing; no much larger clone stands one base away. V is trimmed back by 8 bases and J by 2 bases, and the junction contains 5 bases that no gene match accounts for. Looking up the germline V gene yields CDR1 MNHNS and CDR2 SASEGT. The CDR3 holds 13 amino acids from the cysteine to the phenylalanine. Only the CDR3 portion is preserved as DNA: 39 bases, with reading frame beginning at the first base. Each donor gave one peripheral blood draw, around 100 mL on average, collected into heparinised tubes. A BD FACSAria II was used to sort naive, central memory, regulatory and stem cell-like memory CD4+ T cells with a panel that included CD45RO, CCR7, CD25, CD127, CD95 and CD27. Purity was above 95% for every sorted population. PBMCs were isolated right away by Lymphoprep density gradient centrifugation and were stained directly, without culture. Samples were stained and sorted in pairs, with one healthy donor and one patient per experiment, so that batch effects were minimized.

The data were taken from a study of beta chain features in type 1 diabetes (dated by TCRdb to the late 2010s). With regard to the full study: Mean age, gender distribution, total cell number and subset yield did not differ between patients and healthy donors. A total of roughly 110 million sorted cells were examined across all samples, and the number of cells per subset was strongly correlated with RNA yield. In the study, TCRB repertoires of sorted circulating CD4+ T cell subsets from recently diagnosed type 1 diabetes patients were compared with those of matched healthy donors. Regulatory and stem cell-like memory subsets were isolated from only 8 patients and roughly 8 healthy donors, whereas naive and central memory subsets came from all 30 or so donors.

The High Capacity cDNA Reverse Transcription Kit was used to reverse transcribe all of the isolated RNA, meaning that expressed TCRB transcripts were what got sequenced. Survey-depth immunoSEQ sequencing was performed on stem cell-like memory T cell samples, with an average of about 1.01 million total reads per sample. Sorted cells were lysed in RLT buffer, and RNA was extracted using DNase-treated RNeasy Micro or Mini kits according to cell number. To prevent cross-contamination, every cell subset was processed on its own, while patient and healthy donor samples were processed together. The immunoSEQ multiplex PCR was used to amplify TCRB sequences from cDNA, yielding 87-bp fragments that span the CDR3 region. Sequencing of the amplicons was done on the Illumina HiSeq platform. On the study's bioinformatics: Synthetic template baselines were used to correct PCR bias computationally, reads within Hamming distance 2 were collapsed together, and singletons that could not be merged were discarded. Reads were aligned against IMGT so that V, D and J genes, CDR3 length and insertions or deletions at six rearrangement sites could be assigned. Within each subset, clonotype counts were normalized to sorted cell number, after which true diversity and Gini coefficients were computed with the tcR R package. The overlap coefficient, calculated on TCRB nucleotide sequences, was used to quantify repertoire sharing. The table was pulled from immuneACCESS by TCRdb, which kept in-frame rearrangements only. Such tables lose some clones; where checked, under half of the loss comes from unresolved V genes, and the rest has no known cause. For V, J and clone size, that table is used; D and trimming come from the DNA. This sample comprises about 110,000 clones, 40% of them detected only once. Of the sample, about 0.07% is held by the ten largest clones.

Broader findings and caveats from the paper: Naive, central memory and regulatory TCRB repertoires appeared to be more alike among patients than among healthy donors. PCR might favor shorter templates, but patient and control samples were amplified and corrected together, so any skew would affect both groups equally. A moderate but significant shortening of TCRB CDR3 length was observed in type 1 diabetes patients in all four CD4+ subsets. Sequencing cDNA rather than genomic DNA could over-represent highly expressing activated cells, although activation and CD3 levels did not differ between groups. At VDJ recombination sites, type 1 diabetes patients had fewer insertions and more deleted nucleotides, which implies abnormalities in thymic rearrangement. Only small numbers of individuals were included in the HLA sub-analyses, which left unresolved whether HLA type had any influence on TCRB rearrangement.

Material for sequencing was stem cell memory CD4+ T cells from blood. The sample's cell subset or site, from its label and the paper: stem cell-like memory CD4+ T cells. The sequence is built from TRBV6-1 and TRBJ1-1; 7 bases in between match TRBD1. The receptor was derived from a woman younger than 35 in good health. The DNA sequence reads TGTGCCAGCCGTACAGGGGCCAACACTGAAGCTTTCTTT. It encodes CASRTGANTEAFF.